Below, 12 T cell receptor beta chains from the same sample are listed, as sequenced in a study of blood T cell repertoires in COVID-19. Clones were read by immunoSEQ multiplex PCR, and TCRdb kept only the in-frame ones, dropping some. Seen here are around 280,000 clones, more than 70% observed once, and the top ten hold approximately 10%. Input material: peripheral blood. The receptors originated from a woman under 40 with COVID-19, enrolled during active disease.

The rearrangement uses TRBV5-4 and TRBJ2-3; no reliable D call. In germline, CDR1 is SGHNT, CDR2 YYREEE (reference sequence). The CDR3 sequence is 17 residues long. Trimming pared 3 bases from V and 4 bases from J, leaving 21 bases between. The CDR3, as DNA: TGTGCCAGCAGCTCAACTCCAGTCGGAGATCGTGCAGATACGCAGTATTTT. It encodes CASSSTPVGDRADTQYF.

V gene TRBV5-4 combines with J gene TRBJ2-7; a possible D gene is TRBD1 (6 bases). This CDR3 is 17 amino acids long. Deletions cut 0 bases from V and 3 bases from J, with 19 bases between. CDR1 and CDR2 (germline): SGHNT, YYREEE (reference sequence). The CDR3 is CASSLASRGTRFYEQYF. In DNA form, the CDR3 reads TGTGCCAGCAGCTTGGCGTCAAGGGGGACGCGATTCTACGAGCAGTACTTC. The variable domain in full, with the rest retrieved from reference TRBV5-4 and TRBJ2-7, is ETGVTQSPTHLIKTRGQQVTLRCSSQSGHNTVSWYQQALGQGPQFIFQYYREEENGRGNFPPRFSGLQFPNYSSELNVNALELDDSALYLCASSLASRGTRFYEQYFGPGTRLTVT.

CDR3 DNA: TGTGCCAGCAGCTCACAAGGGGACATTCAGTACTTC. Protein product: CASSSQGDIQYF. The genes are TRBV12-3 or TRBV12-4 and TRBJ2-4; tentatively, D is TRBD1 (5 bases). V gave up 6 bases and J gave up 8 bases, with 11 bases separating them. The CDR3 totals 12 residues.

The chain recombines TRBV5-6 with TRBJ2-7; D might be TRBD2 (6 bases). Trimming pared 4 bases from V and 3 bases from J, leaving 14 bases between. The CDR3 length is 14 residues. Germline CDR1 SGHDT, CDR2 YYEEEE. CDR3 protein: CASSPGVRDYEQYF. The DNA of the CDR3 is TGTGCCAGCAGCCCGGGAGTCCGGGACTACGAGCAGTACTTC.

The rearrangement joins TRBV24-1 to TRBJ2-7; 15 bases match TRBD2. CDR1 is KGHDR and CDR2 is SFDVKD in the germline V gene. V was clipped by 2 bases and J by 2 bases; unmatched bases: 3. CDR3 size: 17 residues. The CDR3 DNA follows: TGTGCCACCAGTGATTCGCGGACTAGCGGGAGGGCCTACGAGCAGTACTTC. It is translated as CATSDSRTSGRAYEQYF.

This clone was found a few times. This chain uses TRBV19 with TRBJ1-2; 7 positions agree with TRBD1. The CDR3 spans 15 residues. Unmatched junction bases numbered 4, after V lost 3 bases and J lost 0 bases. Per germline, CDR1 LNHDA and CDR2 SQIVND (reference sequence). The CDR3 nucleotides are TGTGCCAGTAGTATGGACAGGCTTACTAACTATGGCTACACCTTC. This codes for CASSMDRLTNYGYTF.

This clone was seen once. The chain employs TRBV9 and TRBJ1-6, with 7 bases aligning to TRBD1. V shed 3 bases, J shed 8 bases, and the junction held 5 bases outside the gene matches. Germline lookup yields CDR1 SGDLS and CDR2 YYNGEE. The CDR3 length is 14 residues. This chain's CDR3 is CASSAGQGDSPLHF. The CDR3 region has the DNA TGTGCCAGCAGCGCCGGCCAGGGGGATTCACCCCTCCACTTT. Full variable domain (rest looked up from reference TRBV9 and TRBJ1-6): DSGVTQTPKHLITATGQRVTLRCSPRSGDLSVYWYQQSLDQGLQFLIQYYNGEERAKGNILERFSAQQFPDLHSELNLSSLELGDSALYFCASSAGQGDSPLHFGNGTRLTVT.

The chain has TRBV30 and TRBJ2-1, with TRBD1 matching over 7 bases. J was trimmed by 3 bases and V by 1 base; bases with no gene match: 3. From germline, CDR1 is GTSNPN and CDR2 SVGIG (reference sequence). The CDR3 runs 14 residues. The CDR3 reads CAWSGDSGYNEQFF. In DNA, the CDR3 is TGTGCCTGGAGTGGGGACAGTGGCTACAATGAGCAGTTCTTC.

V and J are TRBV5-1 and TRBJ1-3, with D unclear. This CDR3 has 14 amino acids. Trimming stripped 2 bases from V and 4 bases from J, with 10 bases between. Per the germline V gene, CDR1 is SGHRS and CDR2 is YFSETQ. The CDR3 region is CASSFTPIGNTIYF. The CDR3 bases are TGCGCCAGCAGCTTTACACCGATAGGAAACACCATATATTTT. The full variable domain, its missing parts supplied by reference TRBV5-1 and TRBJ1-3, is KAGVTQTPRYLIKTRGQQVTLSCSPISGHRSVSWYQQTPGQGLQFLFEYFSETQRNKGNFPGRFSGRQFSNSRSEMNVSTLELGDSALYLCASSFTPIGNTIYFGEGSWLTVV.

The rearrangement uses TRBV19 and TRBJ2-7; D is possibly TRBD2 (5 bases). The V end lost 3 bases, the J end lost 3 bases, and 15 bases lay between the germline ends. CDR1 is LNHDA, CDR2 SQIVND, per germline (reference sequence). This CDR3 is built from 15 residues. CDR3 sequence reads: CASSIGAGHLYEQYF. CDR3 sequence (DNA): TGTGCCAGTAGTATTGGTGCGGGTCACCTCTACGAGCAGTACTTC.

The chain joins TRBV20-1 to TRBJ2-1; 9 positions match TRBD2. The V segment lost 3 bases and the J segment 12 bases; nucleotides outside the gene matches: 9. CDR3 length: 13 amino acids. Germline values: CDR1 DFQATT, CDR2 SNEGSKA (reference sequence). DNA of the CDR3: TGCAGTGCTAGTGGGACTAGCCTCTACAGGCAGTTCTTC. This encodes CSASGTSLYRQFF.

The chain has TRBV4-1 and TRBJ2-7; D is uncertain. V was clipped by 1 base and J by 0 bases, with 13 bases between them. Germline CDR1 and CDR2: MGHRA and YSYEKL. The CDR3 covers 16 residues. The CDR3 DNA reads as TGCGCCAGCAGCCAAGTTGCGCCCCCCCTCTCCTACGAGCAGTACTTC. Encoded protein: CASSQVAPPLSYEQYF.